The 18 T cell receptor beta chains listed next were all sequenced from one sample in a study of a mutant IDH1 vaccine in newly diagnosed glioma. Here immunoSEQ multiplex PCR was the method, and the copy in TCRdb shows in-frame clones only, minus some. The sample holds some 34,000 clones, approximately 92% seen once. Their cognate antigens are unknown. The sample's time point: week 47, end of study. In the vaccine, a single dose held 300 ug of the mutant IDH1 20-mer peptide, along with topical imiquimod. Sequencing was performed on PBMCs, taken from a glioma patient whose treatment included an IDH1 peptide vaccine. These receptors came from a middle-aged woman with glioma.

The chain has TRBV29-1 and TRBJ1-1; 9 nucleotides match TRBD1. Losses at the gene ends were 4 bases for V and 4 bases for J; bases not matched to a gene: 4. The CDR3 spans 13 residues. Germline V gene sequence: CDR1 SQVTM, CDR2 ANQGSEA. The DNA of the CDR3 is TGCAGCGTTGCCCTGGACAGGGGCACTGAAGCTTTCTTT. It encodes CSVALDRGTEAFF.

Written as DNA, the CDR3 is TGCGCCAGCAGTTCCGGGACAGGTACCTACGAGCAGTACTTC. Amino acid sequence: CASSSGTGTYEQYF. The chain couples TRBV5-1 to TRBJ2-7; 8 bases are shared with TRBD1. Germline loops: CDR1 SGHRS, CDR2 YFSETQ. The CDR3 runs to 14 residues. V was pared by 5 bases and J by 2 bases, with 6 bases of the junction left unmatched. The full variable domain, its missing parts supplied by reference TRBV5-1 and TRBJ2-7, is KAGVTQTPRYLIKTRGQQVTLSCSPISGHRSVSWYQQTPGQGLQFLFEYFSETQRNKGNFPGRFSGRQFSNSRSEMNVSTLELGDSALYLCASSSGTGTYEQYFGPGTRLTVT.

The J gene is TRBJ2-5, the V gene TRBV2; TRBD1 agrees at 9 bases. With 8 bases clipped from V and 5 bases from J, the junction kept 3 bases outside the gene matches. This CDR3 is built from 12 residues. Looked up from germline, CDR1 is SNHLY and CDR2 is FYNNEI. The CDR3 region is CASRGQGETQYF. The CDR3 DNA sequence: TGTGCCAGCCGTGGACAGGGGGAGACCCAGTACTTC.

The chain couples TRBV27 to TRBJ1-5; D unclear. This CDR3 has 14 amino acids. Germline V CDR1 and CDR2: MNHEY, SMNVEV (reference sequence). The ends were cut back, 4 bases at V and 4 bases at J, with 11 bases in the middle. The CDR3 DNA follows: TGTGCCAGCAGTTCCGGCCACCCTAATCAGCCCCAGCATTTT. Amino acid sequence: CASSSGHPNQPQHF.

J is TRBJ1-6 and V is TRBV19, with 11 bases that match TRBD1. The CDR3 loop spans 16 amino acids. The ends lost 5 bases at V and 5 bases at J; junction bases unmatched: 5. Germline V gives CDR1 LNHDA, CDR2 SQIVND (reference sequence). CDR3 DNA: TGTGCCAGTAGTGGCGGACAGGGGGCGAATAATTCACCCCTCCACTTT. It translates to CASSGGQGANNSPLHF.

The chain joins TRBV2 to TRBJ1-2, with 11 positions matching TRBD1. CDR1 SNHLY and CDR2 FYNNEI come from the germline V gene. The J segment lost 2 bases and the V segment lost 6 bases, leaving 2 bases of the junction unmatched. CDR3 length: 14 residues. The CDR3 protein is CASRGQGGNYGYTF. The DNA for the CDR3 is TGTGCCAGCAGGGGACAGGGGGGCAACTATGGCTACACCTTC.

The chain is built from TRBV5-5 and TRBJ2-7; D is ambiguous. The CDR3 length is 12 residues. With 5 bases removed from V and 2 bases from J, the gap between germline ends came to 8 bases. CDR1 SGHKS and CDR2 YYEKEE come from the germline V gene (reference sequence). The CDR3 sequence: CASRKTPYEQYF. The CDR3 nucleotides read TGTGCCAGCAGGAAGACACCCTACGAGCAGTACTTC.

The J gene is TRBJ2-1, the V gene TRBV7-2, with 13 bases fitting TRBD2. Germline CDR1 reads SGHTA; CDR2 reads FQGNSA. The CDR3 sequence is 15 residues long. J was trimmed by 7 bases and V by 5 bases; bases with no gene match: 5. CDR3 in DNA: TGTGCCAGCAGCCCCCGGACTAGCGGGAGAAATGAGCAGTTCTTC. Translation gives CASSPRTSGRNEQFF.

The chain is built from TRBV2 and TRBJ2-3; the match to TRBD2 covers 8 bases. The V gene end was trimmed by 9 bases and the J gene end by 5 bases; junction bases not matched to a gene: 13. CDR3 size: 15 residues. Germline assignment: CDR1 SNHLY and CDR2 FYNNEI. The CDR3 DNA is TGTGCCAGTAGTACTACGGGGGGGCTTGGAGATACGCAGTATTTT. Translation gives CASSTTGGLGDTQYF.

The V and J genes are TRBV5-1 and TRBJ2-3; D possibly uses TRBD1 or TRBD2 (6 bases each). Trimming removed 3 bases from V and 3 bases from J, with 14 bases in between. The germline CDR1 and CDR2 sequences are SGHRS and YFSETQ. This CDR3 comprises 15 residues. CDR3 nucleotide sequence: TGCGCCAGCAGCTCTAGGGGGGAACGGACAGATACGCAGTATTTT. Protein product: CASSSRGERTDTQYF.

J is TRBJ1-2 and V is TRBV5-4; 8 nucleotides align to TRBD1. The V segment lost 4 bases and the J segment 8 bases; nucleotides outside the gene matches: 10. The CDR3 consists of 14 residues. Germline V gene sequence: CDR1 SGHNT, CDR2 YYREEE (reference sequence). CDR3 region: CASSAVRGPWGYTF. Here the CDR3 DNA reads TGTGCCAGCAGCGCGGTCAGGGGGCCCTGGGGCTACACCTTC.

CDR3 in DNA: TGTGCCAGCAGCCCAACACCGGACATGAACACTGAAGCTTTCTTT. Protein: CASSPTPDMNTEAFF. The rearrangement joins TRBV4-2 to TRBJ1-1; D perhaps matches TRBD1 (5 bases). Trimming pared 4 bases from V and 0 bases from J, leaving 12 bases between. Per germline, CDR1 LGHNA and CDR2 YNFKEQ. CDR3 length: 15 amino acids.

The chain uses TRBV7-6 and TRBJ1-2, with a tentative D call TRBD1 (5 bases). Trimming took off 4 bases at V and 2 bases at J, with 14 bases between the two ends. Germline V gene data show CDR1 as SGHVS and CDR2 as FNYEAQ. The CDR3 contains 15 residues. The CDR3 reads CASSSTADGNYGYTF. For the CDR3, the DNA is TGTGCCAGCAGCTCGACAGCGGACGGAAACTATGGCTACACCTTC.

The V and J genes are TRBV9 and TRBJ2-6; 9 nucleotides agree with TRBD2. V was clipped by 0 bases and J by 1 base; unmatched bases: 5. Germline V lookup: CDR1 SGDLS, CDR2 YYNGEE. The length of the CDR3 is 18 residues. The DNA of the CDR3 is TGTGCCAGCAGCGTAGACCCTAGCGGGGCTTCTGGGGCCAACGTCCTGACTTTC. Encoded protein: CASSVDPSGASGANVLTF.

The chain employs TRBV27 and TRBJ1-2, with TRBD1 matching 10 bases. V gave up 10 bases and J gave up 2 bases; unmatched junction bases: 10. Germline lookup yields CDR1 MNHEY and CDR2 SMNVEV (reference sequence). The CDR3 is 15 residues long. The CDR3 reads CATKRGTGDNYGYTF. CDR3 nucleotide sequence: TGTGCCACCAAGCGGGGGACAGGGGACAACTATGGCTACACCTTC.

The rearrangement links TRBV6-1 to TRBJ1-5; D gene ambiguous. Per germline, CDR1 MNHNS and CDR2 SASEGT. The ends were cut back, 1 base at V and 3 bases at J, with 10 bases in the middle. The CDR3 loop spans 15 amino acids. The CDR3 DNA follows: TGTGCCAGCAGTGAAGATGCACTTCTCAATCAGCCCCAGCATTTT. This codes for CASSEDALLNQPQHF.

The CDR3 loop is CASSLDRGYGYTF. The CDR3 bases are TGTGCCAGCAGCCTGGACAGGGGGTATGGCTACACCTTC. The chain carries TRBV11-2 and TRBJ1-2; TRBD1 matches at 10 bases. J gave up 5 bases and V 5 bases, and 2 bases lay outside the gene matches. The CDR3 contains 13 residues. Germline CDR1 SGHAT, CDR2 FQNNGV.

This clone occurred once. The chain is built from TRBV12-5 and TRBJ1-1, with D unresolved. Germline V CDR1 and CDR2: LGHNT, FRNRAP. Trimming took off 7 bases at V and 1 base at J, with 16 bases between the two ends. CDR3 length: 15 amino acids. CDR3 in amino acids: CASAKEWIGNTEAFF. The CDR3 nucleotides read TGTGCTAGTGCCAAGGAGTGGATTGGGAACACTGAAGCTTTCTTT.